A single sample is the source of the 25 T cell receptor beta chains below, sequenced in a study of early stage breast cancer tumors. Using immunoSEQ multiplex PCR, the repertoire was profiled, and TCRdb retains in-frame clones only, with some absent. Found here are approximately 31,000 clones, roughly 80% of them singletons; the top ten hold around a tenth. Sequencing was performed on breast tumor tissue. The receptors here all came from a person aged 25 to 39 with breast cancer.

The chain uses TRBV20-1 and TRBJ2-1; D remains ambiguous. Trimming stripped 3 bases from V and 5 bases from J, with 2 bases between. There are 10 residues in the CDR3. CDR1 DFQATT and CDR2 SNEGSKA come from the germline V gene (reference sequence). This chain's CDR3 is CSARNNEQFF. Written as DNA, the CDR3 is TGCAGTGCTAGGAACAATGAGCAGTTCTTC.

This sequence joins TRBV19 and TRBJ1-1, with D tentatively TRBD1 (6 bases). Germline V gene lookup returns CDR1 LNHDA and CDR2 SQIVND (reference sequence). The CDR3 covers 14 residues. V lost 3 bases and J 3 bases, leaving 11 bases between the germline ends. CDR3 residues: CASSMGGWDTEAFF. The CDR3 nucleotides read TGTGCCAGTAGTATGGGGGGCTGGGACACTGAAGCTTTCTTT.

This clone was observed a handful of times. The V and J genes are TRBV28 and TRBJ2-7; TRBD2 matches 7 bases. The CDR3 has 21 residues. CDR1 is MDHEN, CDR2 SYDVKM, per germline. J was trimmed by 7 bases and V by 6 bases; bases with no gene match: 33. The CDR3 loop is CASRQIKGREGHGGRVGEQYF. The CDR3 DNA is TGTGCCAGCAGGCAGATTAAGGGGAGGGAGGGCCATGGTGGGCGCGTAGGGGAGCAGTACTTC.

The CDR3 region has the DNA TGTGCCAGCAGTAACATTGTACAGGGGGCCTACGAGCAGTACTTC. Translating gives CASSNIVQGAYEQYF. The chain links TRBV27 to TRBJ2-7, with 8 nucleotides matching TRBD1. J gave up 2 bases and V 5 bases, and 8 bases lay outside the gene matches. The CDR3 contains 15 residues. Germline V CDR1 and CDR2: MNHEY, SMNVEV (reference sequence).

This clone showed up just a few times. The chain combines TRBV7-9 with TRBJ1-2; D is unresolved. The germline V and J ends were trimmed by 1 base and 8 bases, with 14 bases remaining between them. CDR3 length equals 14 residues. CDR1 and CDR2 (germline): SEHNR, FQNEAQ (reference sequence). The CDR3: CASSLEGGKGGYTF. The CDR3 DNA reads TGTGCCAGCAGCTTAGAGGGAGGGAAAGGAGGCTACACCTTC.

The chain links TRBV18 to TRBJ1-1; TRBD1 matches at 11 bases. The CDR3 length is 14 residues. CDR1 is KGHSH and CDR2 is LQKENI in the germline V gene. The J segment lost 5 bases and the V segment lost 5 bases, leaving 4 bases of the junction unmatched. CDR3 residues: CASSKDRGRTEAFF. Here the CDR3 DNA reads TGTGCCAGCTCAAAGGACAGGGGGCGAACTGAAGCTTTCTTT. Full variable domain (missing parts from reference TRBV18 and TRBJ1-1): NAGVMQNPRHLVRRRGQEARLRCSPMKGHSHVYWYRQLPEEGLKFMVYLQKENIIDESGMPKERFSAEFPKEGPSILRIQQVVRGDSAAYFCASSKDRGRTEAFFGQGTRLTVV.

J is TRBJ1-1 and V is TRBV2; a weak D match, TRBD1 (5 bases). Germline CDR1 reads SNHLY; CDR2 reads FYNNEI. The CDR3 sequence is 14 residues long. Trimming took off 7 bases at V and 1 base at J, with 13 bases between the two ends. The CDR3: CASKPGTGNTEAFF. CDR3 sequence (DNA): TGTGCCAGCAAACCTGGGACGGGGAACACTGAAGCTTTCTTT.

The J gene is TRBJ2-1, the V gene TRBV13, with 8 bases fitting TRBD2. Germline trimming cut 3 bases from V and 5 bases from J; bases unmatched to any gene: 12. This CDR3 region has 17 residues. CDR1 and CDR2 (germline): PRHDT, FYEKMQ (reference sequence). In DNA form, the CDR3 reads TGTGCCAGCAGCTTCCGAAGCGGGAGTTTAAGGAACAATGAGCAGTTCTTC. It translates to CASSFRSGSLRNNEQFF.

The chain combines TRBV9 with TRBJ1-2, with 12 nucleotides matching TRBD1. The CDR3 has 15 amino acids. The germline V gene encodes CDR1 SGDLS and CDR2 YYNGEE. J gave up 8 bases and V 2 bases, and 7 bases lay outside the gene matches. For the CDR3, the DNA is TGTGCCAGCAGCGTCGTCGGGACAGGGGGCTGGGGCTACACCTTC. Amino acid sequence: CASSVVGTGGWGYTF.

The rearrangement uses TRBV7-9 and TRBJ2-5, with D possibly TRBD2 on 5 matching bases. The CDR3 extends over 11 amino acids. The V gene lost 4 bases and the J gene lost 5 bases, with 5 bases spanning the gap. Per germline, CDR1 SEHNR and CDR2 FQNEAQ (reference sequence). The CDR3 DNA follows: TGTGCCAGCAGCTCGGGGGAGACCCAGTACTTC. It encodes CASSSGETQYF.

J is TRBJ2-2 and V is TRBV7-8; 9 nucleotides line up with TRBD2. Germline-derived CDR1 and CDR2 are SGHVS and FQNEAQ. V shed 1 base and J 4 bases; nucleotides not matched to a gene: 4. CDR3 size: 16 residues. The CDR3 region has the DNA TGTGCCAGCAGCTTAGGGGCGGGAGGGGTCACCGGGGAGCTGTTTTTT. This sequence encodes CASSLGAGGVTGELFF.

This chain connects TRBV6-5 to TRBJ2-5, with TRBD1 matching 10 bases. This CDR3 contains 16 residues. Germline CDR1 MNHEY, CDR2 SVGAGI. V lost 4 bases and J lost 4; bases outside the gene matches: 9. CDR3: CASSFGTGAMGETQYF. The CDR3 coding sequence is TGTGCCAGCAGTTTCGGGACAGGGGCGATGGGAGAGACCCAGTACTTC.

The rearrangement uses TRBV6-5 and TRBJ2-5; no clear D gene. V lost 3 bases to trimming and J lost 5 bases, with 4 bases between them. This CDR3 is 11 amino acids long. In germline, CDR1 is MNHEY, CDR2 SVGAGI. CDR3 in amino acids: CASSYIETQYF. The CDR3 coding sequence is TGTGCCAGCAGTTATATTGAGACCCAGTACTTC.

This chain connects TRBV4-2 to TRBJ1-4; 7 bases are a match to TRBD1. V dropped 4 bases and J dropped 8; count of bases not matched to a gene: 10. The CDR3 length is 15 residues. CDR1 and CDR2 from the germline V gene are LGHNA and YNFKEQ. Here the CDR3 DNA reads TGTGCCAGCAGCCCTTGGAGGGGGCAAGGGGAAAAACTGTTTTTT. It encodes CASSPWRGQGEKLFF.

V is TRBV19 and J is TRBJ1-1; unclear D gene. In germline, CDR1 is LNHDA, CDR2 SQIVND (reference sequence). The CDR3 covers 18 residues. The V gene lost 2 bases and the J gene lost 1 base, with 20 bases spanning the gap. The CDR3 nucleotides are TGTGCCAGTAGTATATTAAGGTTTGACGGGTGGACGAACACTGAAGCTTTCTTT. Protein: CASSILRFDGWTNTEAFF.

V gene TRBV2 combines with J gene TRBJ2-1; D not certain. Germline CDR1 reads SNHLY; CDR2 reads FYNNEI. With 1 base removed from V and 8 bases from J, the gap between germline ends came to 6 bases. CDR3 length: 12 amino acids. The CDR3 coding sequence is TGTGCCAGCAGTGAAGGGTTTGATGAGCAGTTCTTC. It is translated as CASSEGFDEQFF.

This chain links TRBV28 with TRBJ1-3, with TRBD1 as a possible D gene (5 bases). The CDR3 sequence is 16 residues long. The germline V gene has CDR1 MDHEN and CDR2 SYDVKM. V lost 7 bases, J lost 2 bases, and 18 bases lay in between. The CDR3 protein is CASTFPGGDPGNTIYF. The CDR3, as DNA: TGTGCCAGCACCTTCCCTGGGGGGGATCCTGGAAACACCATATATTTT.

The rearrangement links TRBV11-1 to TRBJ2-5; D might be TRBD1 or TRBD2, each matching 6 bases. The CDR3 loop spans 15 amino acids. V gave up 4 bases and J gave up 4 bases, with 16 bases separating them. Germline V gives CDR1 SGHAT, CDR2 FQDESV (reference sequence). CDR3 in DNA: TGTGCCAGCAGCTCTGTGGAAGGAGGGGGAGAGACCCAGTACTTC. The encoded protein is CASSSVEGGGETQYF.

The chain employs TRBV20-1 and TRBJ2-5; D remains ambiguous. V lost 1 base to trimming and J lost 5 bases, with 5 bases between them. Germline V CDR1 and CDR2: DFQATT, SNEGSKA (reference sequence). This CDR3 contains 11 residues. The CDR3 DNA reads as TGCAGTGCTAGAGGGCGGGAGACCCAGTACTTC. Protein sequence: CSARGRETQYF.

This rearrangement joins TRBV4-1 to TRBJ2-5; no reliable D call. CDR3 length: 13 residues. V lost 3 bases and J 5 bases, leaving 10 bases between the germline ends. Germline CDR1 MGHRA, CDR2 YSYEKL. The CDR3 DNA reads TGCGCCAGCAGCCAGCAGGAGACGGAGACCCAGTACTTC. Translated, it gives CASSQQETETQYF.

The CDR3 sequence: CASSSEALSTDTQYF. DNA for the CDR3: TGTGCCAGCAGCTCGGAGGCGTTAAGCACAGATACGCAGTATTTT. The chain joins TRBV7-6 to TRBJ2-3; a weak D match, TRBD2 (5 bases). This CDR3 has 15 residues. V lost 4 bases and J lost 0, with 11 bases in between. Looked up from germline, CDR1 is SGHVS and CDR2 is FNYEAQ.

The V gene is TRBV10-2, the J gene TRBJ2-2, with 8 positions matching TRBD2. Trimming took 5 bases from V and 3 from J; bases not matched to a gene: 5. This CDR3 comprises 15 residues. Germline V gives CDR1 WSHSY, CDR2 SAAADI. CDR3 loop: CASSSGRRYTGELFF. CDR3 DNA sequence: TGCGCCAGCAGTAGCGGGAGAAGGTACACCGGGGAGCTGTTTTTT.

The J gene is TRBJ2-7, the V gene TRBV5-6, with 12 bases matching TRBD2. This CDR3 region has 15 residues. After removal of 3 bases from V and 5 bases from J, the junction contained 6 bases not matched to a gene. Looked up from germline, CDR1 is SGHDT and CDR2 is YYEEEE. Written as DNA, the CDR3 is TGTGCCAGCAGCTCCCCTAGCGGGAGGGCCCACGAGCAGTACTTC. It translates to CASSSPSGRAHEQYF.

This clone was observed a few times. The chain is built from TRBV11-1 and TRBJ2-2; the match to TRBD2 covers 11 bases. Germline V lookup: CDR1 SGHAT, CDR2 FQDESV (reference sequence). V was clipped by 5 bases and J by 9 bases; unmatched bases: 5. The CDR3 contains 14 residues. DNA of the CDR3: TGTGCCAGCAGCCCGACTAGCGGGAATCGGGAGCTGTTTTTT. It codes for CASSPTSGNRELFF.

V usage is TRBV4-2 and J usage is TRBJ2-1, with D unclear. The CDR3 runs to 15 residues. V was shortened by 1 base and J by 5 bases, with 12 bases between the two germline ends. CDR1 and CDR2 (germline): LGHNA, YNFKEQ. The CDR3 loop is CASSQAGLFNNEQFF. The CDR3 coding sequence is TGTGCCAGCAGCCAAGCGGGCTTGTTTAACAATGAGCAGTTCTTC.